What follows are 22 T cell receptor beta chains derived from one specimen sequenced in a study of T cell repertoires in cytomegalovirus infection (dated by TCRdb to between 2019 and 2020). Sequencing was carried out with an Illumina HiSeq 1500. The public reads were run again by TCRdb, first through fastp at Q25 and then through MiXCR, and only productive beta chains were kept. Each CDR3 protein appears once, grouped with its most common genes and DNA. Across this sample there are around 530,000 distinct CDR3 sequences, with about 15% seen only once. More than 20% of the sample goes to the ten largest clones. The sample consisted of CD8+ T cells from PBMCs. Source of these receptors: a human donor in good health (CMV status not recorded). Some clones in this sample may be carry-over from other donors' samples.

V gene TRBV3-1 combines with J gene TRBJ2-5; 7 positions match TRBD2. V lost 4 bases, J lost 3 bases, and 11 bases stayed unmatched. The CDR3 loop spans 16 amino acids. Germline CDR1 and CDR2: LGHDT and YNNKEL (reference sequence). As DNA, the CDR3 is TGTGCCAGCAGCCTCCGCGGGGGAACCACTAAAGAGACCCAGTACTTC. It translates to CASSLRGGTTKETQYF.

With regard to this clonotype: In this CDR3 the conserved last residue, phenylalanine or tryptophan, is missing, so a read error is likely. V is TRBV7-8 and J is TRBJ2-1; D not certain. Germline assignment: CDR1 SGHVS and CDR2 FQNEAQ. V was clipped by 5 bases and J by 6 bases, with 14 bases between them. The CDR3 consists of 14 residues. DNA for the CDR3: TGTGCCAGCAGCCCCCTTGGCCGCTGCAATGAGCAGTTCTTA. This translates into CASSPLGRCNEQFL.

Ten or more counts support this clonotype. The chain joins TRBV7-9 to TRBJ2-1, with no clear D. CDR3 length: 13 amino acids. The germline V and J ends were trimmed by 5 bases and 7 bases, with 12 bases remaining between them. Germline V lookup: CDR1 SEHNR, CDR2 FQNEAQ (reference sequence). CDR3 nucleotides: TGTGCCAGCAGCCCCCGGACGAGTAATGAGCAGTTCTTC. This sequence encodes CASSPRTSNEQFF. Together with reference TRBV7-9 and TRBJ2-1, the CDR3 gives the full variable domain: DTGVSQNPRHKITKRGQNVTFRCDPISEHNRLYWYRQTLGQGPEFLTYFQNEAQLEKSRLLSDRFSAERPKGSFSTLEIQRTEQGDSAMYLCASSPRTSNEQFFGPGTRLTVL.

This clonotype has ten or more counts. V is TRBV10-3 and J is TRBJ2-3; TRBD1 or TRBD2 may be the D gene (5 bases each). Deletions cut 9 bases from V and 1 base from J, with 14 bases between. The germline V gene encodes CDR1 ENHRY and CDR2 SYGVKD. This CDR3 is 14 amino acids long. CDR3 sequence (DNA): TGTGCCATTCAGGGAGTAAGTGGCACAGATACGCAGTATTTT. Translating gives CAIQGVSGTDTQYF.

CDR3 loop: CASRQGYGNTIYF. The CDR3 DNA reads TGTGCCAGCCGACAGGGGTATGGAAACACCATATATTTT. The rearrangement uses TRBV2 and TRBJ1-3; the match to TRBD1 covers 8 bases. The germline gives CDR1 SNHLY, CDR2 FYNNEI. This CDR3 spans 13 amino acids. The junction had 3 bases not matched to a gene; V was cut back by 8 bases and J by 3 bases.

V gene TRBV11-2 combines with J gene TRBJ1-1; D ambiguous. V was pared by 3 bases and J by 1 base, with 15 bases between. The CDR3 runs to 16 residues. CDR1 and CDR2 (germline): SGHAT, FQNNGV. The CDR3 DNA reads as TGTGCCAGCAGCTTTTGGACGAAGGCGGAGAACACTGAAGCTTTCTTT. As protein: CASSFWTKAENTEAFF. Full variable domain (rest looked up from reference TRBV11-2 and TRBJ1-1): EAGVAQSPRYKIIEKRQSVAFWCNPISGHATLYWYQQILGQGPKLLIQFQNNGVVDDSQLPKDRFSAERLKGVDSTLKIQPAKLEDSAVYLCASSFWTKAENTEAFFGQGTRLTVV.

This clonotype has more than one count but fewer than ten. This sequence joins TRBV2 and TRBJ2-1; 7 nucleotides match TRBD2. J was trimmed by 5 bases and V by 3 bases; bases with no gene match: 7. This CDR3 region has 15 residues. Germline V gene sequence: CDR1 SNHLY, CDR2 FYNNEI. The CDR3 spells CASSDRRLADNEQFF. In nucleotides, the CDR3 is TGTGCCAGCAGTGATCGGAGGCTAGCGGACAATGAGCAGTTCTTC.

This clonotype was detected a few times. One end of the junction fails to match germline, which may point to a read error. The rearrangement links TRBV7-9 to TRBJ2-2; the D is unclear. The germline CDR1 and CDR2 sequences are SEHNR and FQNEAQ (reference sequence). This CDR3 is built from 13 residues. The CDR3 reads CAGSFPTTGELFF. The CDR3, as DNA: TGTGCCGGCAGCTTTCCGACCACCGGGGAGCTGTTTTTT.

This clonotype showed up many times. The chain links TRBV7-3 to TRBJ1-1; D unresolved. Trimming cost V 4 bases and J 7 bases, with 10 bases left between them. Germline V gene lookup returns CDR1 SGHTA and CDR2 FQGTGA. The CDR3 has 12 amino acids. For the CDR3, the DNA is TGTGCCAGCAGCTCACTACCGTATGAAGCTTTCTTT. Its protein is CASSSLPYEAFF.

This clonotype was picked up a small number of times. The rearrangement uses TRBV27 and TRBJ2-1; D uncertain. V dropped 3 bases and J dropped 7 bases, with 10 bases sitting between them. The CDR3 is 13 amino acids. CDR1 MNHEY and CDR2 SMNVEV come from the germline V gene (reference sequence). As DNA, the CDR3 is TGTGCCAGCAGTTTTTCCCCCCTTAATGAGCAGTTCTTC. Its translation: CASSFSPLNEQFF.

This clonotype was seen more than once but under ten times. The V and J genes are TRBV6-2 or TRBV6-3 and TRBJ1-2; TRBD1 matches at 8 bases. Germline lookup yields CDR1 MNHEY and CDR2 SVGEGT. This CDR3 has 16 amino acids. Unmatched junction bases numbered 15, after V lost 7 bases and J lost 5 bases. CDR3 sequence (DNA): TGTGCCAGCACGCCGGGGGACAGGACACTTCGGTATGGCTACACCTTC. The encoded protein is CASTPGDRTLRYGYTF.

This clonotype was seen many times. The V gene is TRBV19, the J gene TRBJ1-1; D may be TRBD1 (6 bases). The CDR3 covers 15 residues. CDR1 LNHDA and CDR2 SQIVND come from the germline V gene (reference sequence). V was pared by 0 bases and J by 10 bases, with 18 bases between. DNA for the CDR3: TGTGCCAGTAGTATAGATCTAACAGGGAGGCGAGGAGCTTTCTTT. Encoded protein: CASSIDLTGRRGAFF.

This clonotype was seen more than once but under ten times. The chain joins TRBV6-1 to TRBJ2-7; no firm D call. CDR3 length equals 13 residues. Trimming cost V 1 base and J 4 bases, with 8 bases left between them. Germline V gives CDR1 MNHNS, CDR2 SASEGT. As DNA, the CDR3 is TGTGCCAGCAGTGAAGAAGTAGAATACGAGCAGTACTTC. Encoded protein: CASSEEVEYEQYF.

This clonotype has a handful of counts. The gene calls are TRBV20-1 and TRBJ1-1, with D unclear. Per germline, CDR1 DFQATT and CDR2 SNEGSKA (reference sequence). The CDR3 runs 11 residues. With 5 bases removed from V and 7 bases from J, the gap between germline ends came to 11 bases. This chain's CDR3 is CSADSSSEAFF. DNA of the CDR3: TGCAGTGCTGATAGCTCGAGTGAAGCTTTCTTT.

This clonotype has more than one count but fewer than ten. The chain uses TRBV25-1 and TRBJ1-1, with D tentatively TRBD1 (5 bases). Looked up from germline, CDR1 is MGHDK and CDR2 is SYGVNS. The V end was cut by 5 bases, the J end by 6 bases, with 13 bases between. The length of the CDR3 is 13 residues. The chain's CDR3 is CASSPQGSPEAFF. The CDR3 nucleotides read TGTGCCAGCAGTCCTCAGGGTAGTCCTGAAGCTTTCTTT.

The gene calls are TRBV2 and TRBJ1-2; 7 bases map to TRBD1. J gave up 5 bases and V 7 bases, and 10 bases lay outside the gene matches. From germline, CDR1 is SNHLY and CDR2 FYNNEI. There are 14 residues in the CDR3. Here the CDR3 reads CASTKGQPGYGYTF. Here the CDR3 DNA reads TGTGCCAGCACCAAGGGACAGCCGGGGTATGGCTACACCTTC. Filled out from reference TRBV2 and TRBJ1-2, the complete variable domain reads EPEVTQTPSHQVTQMGQEVILRCVPISNHLYFYWYRQILGQKVEFLVSFYNNEISEKSEIFDDQFSVERPDGSNFTLKIRSTKLEDSAMYFCASTKGQPGYGYTFGSGTRLTVV.

This chain uses TRBV4-2 with TRBJ2-7; TRBD2 matches at 10 bases. V gave up 2 bases and J gave up 3 bases; unmatched junction bases: 7. The V gene's germline CDR1 is LGHNA and CDR2 YNFKEQ. CDR3 length: 16 amino acids. The CDR3 loop is CASSQPTSGAYYEQYF. The CDR3 DNA reads TGTGCCAGCAGCCAACCTACTAGCGGGGCATACTACGAGCAGTACTTC.

In this sample, this clonotype turned up a few times. The chain has TRBV28 and TRBJ2-1; TRBD1 might be the D (6 bases). CDR1 MDHEN and CDR2 SYDVKM come from the germline V gene. V was clipped by 7 bases and J by 2 bases, with 12 bases between them. CDR3 length equals 14 residues. The CDR3: CASNAGTTYNEQFF. In nucleotides, the CDR3 is TGTGCCAGCAACGCCGGGACAACCTACAATGAGCAGTTCTTC.

To note about this clonotype: This could be a read error, since a much larger clone is one nucleotide away. J is TRBJ2-1 and V is TRBV7-9, with a tentative D call TRBD2 (7 bases). The CDR3 consists of 15 residues. Per germline, CDR1 SEHNR and CDR2 FQNEAQ (reference sequence). CDR3 DNA sequence: TGTGCCAGCACCGAGGGGGGGAGCTCCTACAATGAGCAGCTCTTC. Protein sequence: CASTEGGSSYNEQLF.

This chain uses TRBV6-5 with TRBJ2-7; D might be TRBD2 (7 bases). The CDR3 is 14 residues long. V was clipped by 2 bases and J by 4 bases, with 12 bases between them. Germline V gene sequence: CDR1 MNHEY, CDR2 SVGAGI. The CDR3 sequence: CASSYGGAGYEQYF. In nucleotides, the CDR3 is TGTGCCAGCAGTTACGGGGGGGCCGGGTACGAGCAGTACTTC.

The chain carries TRBV27 and TRBJ1-1; 11 bases match TRBD1. CDR3 length: 15 amino acids. The V gene's germline CDR1 is MNHEY and CDR2 SMNVEV (reference sequence). Unmatched junction bases numbered 9, after V lost 7 bases and J lost 5 bases. CDR3 bases: TGTGCCAGCACTATCGGACAGGGGGCACTTACTGAAGCTTTCTTT. It encodes CASTIGQGALTEAFF.

V gene TRBV6-8 combines with J gene TRBJ2-5; TRBD1 is a possible D gene (5 bases). Deletions cut 5 bases from V and 1 base from J, with 14 bases between. CDR3 length: 15 amino acids. Looked up from germline, CDR1 is MNHGY and CDR2 is SAAAGT. In DNA, the CDR3 is TGTGCCAGCAGTAGCCACACAGGCCTCCAAGAGACCCAGTACTTC. Its protein is CASSSHTGLQETQYF.